This T cell receptor beta chain was recorded in a study of tumor-infiltrating lymphocytes in primary liver carcinoma. Whole-study context: Sequenced samples came back with roughly 3.5 to 8 million productive TCRbeta reads, and the counts looked alike across tissue types. Study conclusions and caveats: A significantly higher top-250-clone fraction was found in tumors than in blood (p = 0.039).

V was pared by 5 bases and J by 4 bases, with 8 bases between. Germline CDR1 reads KGHSH; CDR2 reads LQKENI. This CDR3 contains 12 residues. A remark on this clonotype: Its antigen remains unknown.

The input was 500 ng total RNA; TCR beta cDNA was made from it with a constant-region primer. Sequencing libraries for TCR beta derived from three nested multiplex PCR rounds that used slightly modified ARM-PCR. Each of the first two PCR rounds ran roughly 9 cycles with TRBV1-TRBV30 forward and C-beta reverse primers. Using its own MiXCR run on the multiplex PCR reads, TCRdb lists one record per CDR3 protein. The sample records fewer than 350,000 distinct CDR3 sequences, almost 65% being singletons. Extraction also yielded germline DNA, while blood RNA was obtained from unsorted whole blood. This TCR was recovered from a man in his forties with primary liver carcinoma and hepatitis B virus infection. Sequences were obtained from peripheral blood. The chain has TRBV18 and TRBJ1-1; D not certain. CDR3 coding DNA: TGTGCCAGCTCAGTTTTAAGCACTGAAGCTTTCTTT. Translation gives CASSVLSTEAFF.